This T cell receptor (beta chain) stems from a study of T cells in Graves' hyperthyroidism and ophthalmopathy. Authors of the study amplified TCR beta CDR3 regions from RNA transcripts. TCR CDR3 regions were first amplified by RT-PCR with HTBI primers. One entry per CDR3 protein, called by TCRdb with MiXCR from the multiplex PCR reads. The table lists 550,000 to 800,000 distinct CDR3 sequences, roughly 17% of them singletons. The CDR3 is 14 residues long. Germline values: CDR1 SGHTA, CDR2 FQGNSA. Deletions cut 6 bases from V and 2 bases from J, with 14 bases between. This TCR derives from a man aged 45-60 years with Graves' hyperthyroidism. Sequencing input: blood. The chain is built from TRBV7-2 and TRBJ2-7; D may be TRBD2 (5 bases). The DNA of the CDR3 is TGTGCCAGCAGTTCTCCCTGGGAGCCCTACGAGCAGTACTTC. This codes for CASSSPWEPYEQYF.